The 10 T cell receptor beta chains below all came from one sample that was sequenced in a study of T-cell reconstitution after alpha-beta-depleted transplantation in children. This sample's TCRbeta library carried unique molecular identifier barcodes. TCRdb itself ran the PCR reads through MiXCR, one entry per CDR3 protein. The sample lists around 93,000 distinct CDR3 sequences; 7% to 10% were seen once. The sequencing here drew on PBMCs from the stem cell graft donor, taken from the stem cell graft. These receptors were obtained from a human donor who donated a stem cell graft to a child with congenital amegakaryocytic thrombocytopenia.

This clonotype was seen ten or more times. CDR3 DNA: TGCAGCGTTGAGATAAGGGGGGAGGAGCAGTTCTTC. Translating it yields CSVEIRGEEQFF. V gene TRBV29-1 combines with J gene TRBJ2-1; tentatively, D is TRBD1 or TRBD2 (6 bases each). Germline CDR1 is SQVTM and CDR2 is ANQGSEA. CDR3 length equals 12 residues. The V end lost 3 bases, the J end lost 10 bases, and 13 bases lay between the germline ends.

Many counts were recorded for this clonotype. A junction end diverges from the germline sequence, so it may reflect a read error. The chain uses TRBV18 and TRBJ1-2; D is ambiguous. Germline assignment: CDR1 KGHSH and CDR2 LQKENI. The CDR3 loop spans 15 amino acids. The CDR3 protein is CASSPQDRGGYGYTF. For the CDR3, the DNA is TGTGCCAGCTCCCCACAAGACCGGGGAGGCTATGGCTACACCTTC.

This clonotype was observed at least ten times. The rearrangement links TRBV6-5 to TRBJ2-2; 8 bases align to TRBD1. Germline loops: CDR1 MNHEY, CDR2 SVGAGI. With V trimmed by 9 bases and J by 3 bases, 9 bases remained unmatched. The CDR3 runs 15 residues. CDR3 in DNA: TGTGCCAGTAAACCTGGGACAGGAGACACCGGGGAGCTGTTTTTT. Translated, it gives CASKPGTGDTGELFF.

V gene TRBV29-1 combines with J gene TRBJ2-3, with 7 positions matching TRBD2. CDR3 length equals 12 residues. The trim removed 7 bases at V and 3 bases at J, leaving 4 bases unmatched. The V gene's germline CDR1 is SQVTM and CDR2 ANQGSEA. This CDR3 reads CSGGGGTDTQYF. DNA for the CDR3: TGCAGCGGGGGGGGTGGTACAGATACGCAGTATTTT.

This clonotype occurred many times. The chain carries TRBV5-5 and TRBJ1-3; D unresolved. This CDR3 has 14 residues. V dropped 4 bases and J dropped 1 base, with 9 bases sitting between them. From germline, CDR1 is SGHKS and CDR2 YYEKEE (reference sequence). As DNA, the CDR3 is TGTGCCAGCAGCGTTCCGACATCTGGAAACACCATATATTTT. Translating gives CASSVPTSGNTIYF. The variable domain in full, with the rest retrieved from reference TRBV5-5 and TRBJ1-3, is DAGVTQSPTHLIKTRGQQVTLRCSPISGHKSVSWYQQVLGQGPQFIFQYYEKEERGRGNFPDRFSARQFPNYSSELNVNALLLGDSALYLCASSVPTSGNTIYFGEGSWLTVV.

This clonotype was observed many times. V usage is TRBV30 and J usage is TRBJ1-1, with D perhaps matching TRBD1 (6 bases). Trimming pared 1 base from V and 4 bases from J, leaving 10 bases between. The CDR3 has 13 amino acids. Germline V gives CDR1 GTSNPN, CDR2 SVGIG (reference sequence). CDR3 sequence reads: CAWSATGSTEAFF. The CDR3 nucleotides read TGTGCCTGGAGTGCGACAGGAAGCACTGAAGCTTTCTTT. Variable domain in full (rest from reference TRBV30 and TRBJ1-1): SQTIHQWPATLVQPVGSPLSLECTVEGTSNPNLYWYRQAAGRGLQLLFYSVGIGQISSEVPQNLSASRPQDRQFILSSKKLLLSDSGFYLCAWSATGSTEAFFGQGTRLTVV.

A remark on this clonotype: It may be a read error: a sequence one base away is much more abundant. The V call is TRBV20-1, the J call TRBJ2-7, with TRBD2 matching 7 bases. V lost 6 bases, J lost 9 bases, and 8 bases stayed unmatched. The CDR3 contains 11 residues. CDR1 DFQATT and CDR2 SNEGSKA come from the germline V gene (reference sequence). The CDR3, as DNA: TGCAGTGCATCGTTGGGGGGGGGGCAGTACTTC. Amino acids: CSASLGGGQYF.

Many counts were recorded for this clonotype. The CDR3 coding sequence is TGCAGTGGTGTGAGGGGGGGGGATCCCTACGAGCAGTACTTC. It encodes CSGVRGGDPYEQYF. The rearrangement links TRBV20-1 to TRBJ2-7, with D possibly TRBD2 on 7 matching bases. The length of the CDR3 is 14 residues. The V and J ends lost 7 bases and 2 bases respectively, with 18 bases between them. Germline values: CDR1 DFQATT, CDR2 SNEGSKA (reference sequence).

The chain joins TRBV27 to TRBJ1-4; TRBD1 might be the D (6 bases). Trimming cost V 2 bases and J 14 bases, with 12 bases left between them. The CDR3 is made up of 12 amino acids. Germline V gene lookup returns CDR1 MNHEY and CDR2 SMNVEV (reference sequence). CDR3 sequence: CASSLTGSGLFF. The DNA of the CDR3 is TGTGCCAGCAGTTTAACAGGGAGCGGTCTGTTTTTT.

In its sample, this clonotype was seen many times. This rearrangement joins TRBV5-1 to TRBJ1-2, with 7 bases lining up with TRBD1. The germline V gene has CDR1 SGHRS and CDR2 YFSETQ. CDR3 size: 13 residues. J lost 3 bases, V lost 7 bases, and 6 bases had no gene match. The CDR3 coding sequence is TGCGCCAGCGGGTCGGACAGGCACTATGGCTACACCTTC. It translates to CASGSDRHYGYTF.